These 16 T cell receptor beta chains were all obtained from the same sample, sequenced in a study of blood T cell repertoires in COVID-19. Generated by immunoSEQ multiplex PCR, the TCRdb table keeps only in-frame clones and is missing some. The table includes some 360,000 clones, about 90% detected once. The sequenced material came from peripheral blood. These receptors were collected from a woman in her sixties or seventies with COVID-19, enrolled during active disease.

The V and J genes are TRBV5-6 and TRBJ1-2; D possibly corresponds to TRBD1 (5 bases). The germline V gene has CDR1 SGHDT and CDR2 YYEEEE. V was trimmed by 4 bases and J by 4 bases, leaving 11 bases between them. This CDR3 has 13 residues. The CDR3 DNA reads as TGTGCCAGCAGCAGCCGCGGGGCCTATGGCTACACCTTC. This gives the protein CASSSRGAYGYTF.

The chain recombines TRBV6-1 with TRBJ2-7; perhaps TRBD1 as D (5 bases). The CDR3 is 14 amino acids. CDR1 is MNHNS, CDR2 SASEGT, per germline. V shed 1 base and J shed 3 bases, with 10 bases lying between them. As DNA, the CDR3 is TGTGCCAGCAGTGAAGTACAGGCCTACTACGAGCAGTACTTC. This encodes CASSEVQAYYEQYF.

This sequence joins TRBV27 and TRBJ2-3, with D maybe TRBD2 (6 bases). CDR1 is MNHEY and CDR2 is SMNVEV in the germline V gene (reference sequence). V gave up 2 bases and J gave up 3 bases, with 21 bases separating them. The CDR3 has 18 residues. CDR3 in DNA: TGTGCCAGCAGTTTACGACTAGGCCAGGGCCGGCGAACAGATACGCAGTATTTT. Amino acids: CASSLRLGQGRRTDTQYF.

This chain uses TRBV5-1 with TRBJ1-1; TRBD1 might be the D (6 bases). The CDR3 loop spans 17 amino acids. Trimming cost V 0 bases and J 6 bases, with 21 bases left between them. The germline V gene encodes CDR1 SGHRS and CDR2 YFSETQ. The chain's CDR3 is CASSLVGAGAGVAEAFF. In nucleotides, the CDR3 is TGCGCCAGCAGCTTGGTTGGGGCAGGGGCGGGGGTCGCTGAAGCTTTCTTT. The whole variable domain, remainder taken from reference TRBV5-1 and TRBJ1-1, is KAGVTQTPRYLIKTRGQQVTLSCSPISGHRSVSWYQQTPGQGLQFLFEYFSETQRNKGNFPGRFSGRQFSNSRSEMNVSTLELGDSALYLCASSLVGAGAGVAEAFFGQGTRLTVV.

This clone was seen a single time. CDR3 amino acids: CASPGARGPGEQFF. CDR3 coding DNA: TGTGCCAGCCCTGGCGCGCGGGGCCCCGGGGAGCAGTTCTTC. The chain has TRBV5-8 and TRBJ2-1, with TRBD2 as a possible D gene (6 bases). Germline lookup yields CDR1 SGHTS and CDR2 YDEGEE. The CDR3 has 14 amino acids. Trimming removed 7 bases at V and 10 bases at J, with 21 bases between.

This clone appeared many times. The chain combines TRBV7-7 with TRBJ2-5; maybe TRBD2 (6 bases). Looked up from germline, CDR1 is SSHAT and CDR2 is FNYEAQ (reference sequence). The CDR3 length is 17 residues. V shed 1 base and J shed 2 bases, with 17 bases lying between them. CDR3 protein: CASSLVGGSGIQETQYF. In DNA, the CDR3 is TGTGCCAGCAGCTTAGTTGGGGGTAGCGGAATTCAAGAGACCCAGTACTTC. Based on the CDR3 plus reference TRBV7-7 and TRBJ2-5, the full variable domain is GAGVSQSPRYKVTKRGQDVTLRCDPISSHATLYWYQQALGQGPEFLTYFNYEAQPDKSGLPSDRFSAERPEGSISTLTIQRTEQRDSAMYRCASSLVGGSGIQETQYFGPGTRLLVL.

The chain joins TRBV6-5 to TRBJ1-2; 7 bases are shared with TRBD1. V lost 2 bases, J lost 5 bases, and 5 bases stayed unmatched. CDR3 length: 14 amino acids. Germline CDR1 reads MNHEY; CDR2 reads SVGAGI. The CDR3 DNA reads TGTGCCAGCAGTTACGAAGGGGGCGCGTATGGCTACACCTTC. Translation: CASSYEGGAYGYTF.

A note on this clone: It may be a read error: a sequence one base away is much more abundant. The CDR3 DNA follows: TGTGCCAGCAGCTCCCGTGAGACCCAGTACTTC. Translating gives CASSSRETQYF. The chain combines TRBV7-3 with TRBJ2-5; D remains ambiguous. Germline V CDR1 and CDR2: SGHTA, FQGTGA. This CDR3 region has 11 residues. V was pared by 4 bases and J by 5 bases, with 5 bases between.

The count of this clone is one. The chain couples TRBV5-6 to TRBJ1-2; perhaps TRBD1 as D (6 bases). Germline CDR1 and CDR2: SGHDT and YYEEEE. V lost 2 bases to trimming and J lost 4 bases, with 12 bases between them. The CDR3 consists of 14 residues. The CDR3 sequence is CASSFGGQGYGYTF. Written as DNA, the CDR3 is TGTGCCAGCAGCTTCGGGGGGCAAGGCTATGGCTACACCTTC. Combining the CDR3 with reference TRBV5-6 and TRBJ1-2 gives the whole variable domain DAGVTQSPTHLIKTRGQQVTLRCSPKSGHDTVSWYQQALGQGPQFIFQYYEEEERQRGNFPDRFSGHQFPNYSSELNVNALLLGDSALYLCASSFGGQGYGYTFGSGTRLTVV.

The CDR3 DNA follows: TGTGCCAGCAGCGCACGAGGGTGGGGTCCGAACACTGAAGCTTTCTTT. Protein: CASSARGWGPNTEAFF. This rearrangement joins TRBV9 to TRBJ1-1; D uncertain. Germline CDR1 reads SGDLS; CDR2 reads YYNGEE. The CDR3 is 16 amino acids. V was shortened by 3 bases and J by 1 base, with 16 bases between the two germline ends.

The CDR3 sequence is CASSLTRGANTEAFF. The CDR3 DNA is TGCGCCAGCAGCTTAACCAGGGGCGCGAACACTGAAGCTTTCTTT. The chain has TRBV5-1 and TRBJ1-1; the D gene is possibly TRBD1 (6 bases). Trimming took off 2 bases at V and 1 base at J, with 12 bases between the two ends. The CDR3 length is 15 residues. Germline V gene sequence: CDR1 SGHRS, CDR2 YFSETQ.

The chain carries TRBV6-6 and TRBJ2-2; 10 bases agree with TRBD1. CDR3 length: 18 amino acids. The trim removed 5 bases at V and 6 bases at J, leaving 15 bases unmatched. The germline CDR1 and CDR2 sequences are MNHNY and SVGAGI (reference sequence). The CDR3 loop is CASSQRTGGTLRAGELFF. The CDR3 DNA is TGTGCCAGCAGTCAAAGGACAGGGGGAACGTTAAGAGCCGGGGAGCTGTTTTTT.

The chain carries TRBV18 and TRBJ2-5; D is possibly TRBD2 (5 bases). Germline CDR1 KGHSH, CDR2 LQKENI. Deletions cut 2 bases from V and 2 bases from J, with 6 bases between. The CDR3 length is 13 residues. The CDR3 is CASSPGGQETQYF. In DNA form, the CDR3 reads TGTGCCAGCTCACCAGGCGGGCAAGAGACCCAGTACTTC. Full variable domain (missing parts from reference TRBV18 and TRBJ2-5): NAGVMQNPRHLVRRRGQEARLRCSPMKGHSHVYWYRQLPEEGLKFMVYLQKENIIDESGMPKERFSAEFPKEGPSILRIQQVVRGDSAAYFCASSPGGQETQYFGPGTRLLVL.

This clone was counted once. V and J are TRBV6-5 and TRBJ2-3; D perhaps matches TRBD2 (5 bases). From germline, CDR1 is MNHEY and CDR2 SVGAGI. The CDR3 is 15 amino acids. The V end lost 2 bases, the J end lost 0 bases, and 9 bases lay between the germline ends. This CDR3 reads CASSYRDSSTDTQYF. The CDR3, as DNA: TGTGCCAGCAGTTACCGGGATAGTAGCACAGATACGCAGTATTTT.

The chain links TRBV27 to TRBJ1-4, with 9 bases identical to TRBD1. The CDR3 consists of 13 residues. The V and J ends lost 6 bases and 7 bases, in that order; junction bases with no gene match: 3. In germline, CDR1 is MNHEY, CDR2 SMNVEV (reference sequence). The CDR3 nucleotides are TGTGCCAGCAGCGGGACAGGGATTGAAAAACTGTTTTTT. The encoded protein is CASSGTGIEKLFF.

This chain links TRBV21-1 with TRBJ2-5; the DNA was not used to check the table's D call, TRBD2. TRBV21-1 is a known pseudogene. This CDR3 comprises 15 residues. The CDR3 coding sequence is TGTGCCAGCAGCGCCGGGGAGCGAGACCAAGAGACCCAGTACTTC. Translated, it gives CASSAGERDQETQYF.